What follows are 2 T cell receptor beta chains derived from one specimen sequenced in a study of CD8 T cells in Susac syndrome. Random-hexamer reverse transcription was applied to roughly 0.5 to 1 ug RNA. In TCRdb, the immunoSEQ multiplex PCR reads were re-called with MiXCR into one record per CDR3 protein. In the table there are tens of thousands of distinct CDR3 sequences, around 90% of which are singletons. The sequenced sample consisted of CD8+ T cells from PBMCs. These receptors all stem from a human donor with multiple sclerosis.

This sequence joins TRBV9 and TRBJ2-5, with TRBD2 matching over 11 bases. J was trimmed by 1 base and V by 0 bases; bases with no gene match: 2. The CDR3 totals 16 residues. Germline values: CDR1 SGDLS, CDR2 YYNGEE. Written as DNA, the CDR3 is TGTGCCAGCAGCGTAGAAACTAGCGGGGGCCAAGAGACCCAGTACTTC. This encodes CASSVETSGGQETQYF. Full variable domain (outside the CDR3, taken from reference TRBV9 and TRBJ2-5): DSGVTQTPKHLITATGQRVTLRCSPRSGDLSVYWYQQSLDQGLQFLIQYYNGEERAKGNILERFSAQQFPDLHSELNLSSLELGDSALYFCASSVETSGGQETQYFGPGTRLLVL.

The rearrangement joins TRBV28 to TRBJ2-7, with 10 bases that match TRBD1. The V gene end was trimmed by 3 bases and the J gene end by 1 base; junction bases not matched to a gene: 6. Per germline, CDR1 MDHEN and CDR2 SYDVKM. The CDR3 extends over 16 amino acids. The CDR3 sequence is CASSFPPGQGSYEQYF. CDR3 nucleotides: TGTGCCAGCAGTTTTCCTCCGGGACAGGGGTCCTACGAGCAGTACTTC.